This T cell receptor (beta chain) is drawn from a study of blood T cell repertoires in COVID-19. In the authors' methods: It was from reference gene primer amplification that nucleated cell counts were estimated. Generated by immunoSEQ multiplex PCR, the TCRdb table keeps only in-frame clones and is missing some. V and J calls and clone size come straight from that table; D and trimming were deduced from the DNA. The sample contains 150,000 or so clones, roughly 87% of which appear only once. The sample consisted of peripheral blood. The clonotype was recovered from a woman between 45 and 60 years old with acute or convalescent COVID-19.

Here the CDR3 reads CASSRVASTDTQYF. As DNA, the CDR3 is TGTGCCAGTAGTCGGGTAGCTAGCACAGATACGCAGTATTTT. The chain employs TRBV19 and TRBJ2-3; D not certain. Trimming stripped 5 bases from V and 0 bases from J, with 9 bases between. Germline assignment: CDR1 LNHDA and CDR2 SQIVND (reference sequence). The CDR3 runs to 14 residues.